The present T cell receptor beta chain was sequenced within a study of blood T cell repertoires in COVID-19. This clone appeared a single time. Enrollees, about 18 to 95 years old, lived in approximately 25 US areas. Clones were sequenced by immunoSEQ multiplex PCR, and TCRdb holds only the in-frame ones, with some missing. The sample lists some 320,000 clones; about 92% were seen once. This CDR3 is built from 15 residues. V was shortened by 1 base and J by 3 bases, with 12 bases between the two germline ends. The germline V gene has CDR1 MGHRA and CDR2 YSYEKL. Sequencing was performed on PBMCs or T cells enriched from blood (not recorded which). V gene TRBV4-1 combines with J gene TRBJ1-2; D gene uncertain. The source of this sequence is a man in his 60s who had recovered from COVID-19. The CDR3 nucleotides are TGCGCCAGCAGCCAAGGTCTTGGCCAACACTATGGCTACACCTTC. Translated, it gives CASSQGLGQHYGYTF.